The clone carrying this TCR beta chain has just one count. The antigen remains undetermined. Germline CDR1 is SGHRS and CDR2 is YFSETQ. This CDR3 contains 14 residues. V dropped 5 bases and J dropped 6; count of bases not matched to a gene: 3. The assay was immunoSEQ multiplex PCR, and TCRdb's table has in-frame clones only and misses some. This table has over 90,000 clones, approximately 95% appearing once. The source of the sample is a study of cytomegalovirus exposure and HLA in healthy donors. General study points: Overall, under 200 TCR beta chains were annotated as cytomegalovirus-associated. A few CMV-associated chains were confirmed in vitro to be specific for CMV antigens.

While the first cohort had hundreds of subjects, the donors belonged to the separate validation cohort of roughly 130 subjects. The source is a woman in her late teens or twenties in good health and CMV-seronegative. Source material: PBMCs. This sequence joins TRBV5-1 and TRBJ2-2; the match to TRBD2 covers 11 bases. Written as DNA, the CDR3 is TGCGCCAGCAGACTAGCGGGAGAATCCGGGGAGCTGTTTTTT. Protein product: CASRLAGESGELFF.